This entry lists 8 T cell receptor beta chains sequenced from one sample in a study of T cell repertoires in cytomegalovirus infection. TCRdb re-called the reads with MiXCR, one entry per CDR3 protein. The sample records 250,000 or so distinct CDR3 sequences, over 15% being singletons. Sequenced: CD8+ T cells from PBMCs. The receptor source for this set is a human donor in good health (CMV status not recorded). Some clones in this sample may be carry-over from other donors' samples.

The sample holds a few counts of this clonotype. J is TRBJ1-5 and V is TRBV12-3 or TRBV12-4; D might be TRBD1 (5 bases). CDR3 length equals 15 residues. Trimming stripped 3 bases from V and 4 bases from J, with 13 bases between. The CDR3 coding sequence is TGTGCCAGCAGTTTTAGCGGGGGGGGGAATCAGCCCCAGCATTTT. This encodes CASSFSGGGNQPQHF.

This clonotype was found a few times. This chain joins TRBV7-4 and TRBJ2-7, with 8 bases aligning to TRBD1. The CDR3 is 16 amino acids. Trimming cost V 4 bases and J 1 base; bases outside gene matches: 9. The germline V gene encodes CDR1 SGHVT and CDR2 SQSDAQ. Here the CDR3 reads CASSSLARQGSYEQYF. The CDR3 DNA sequence: TGTGCCAGCAGCTCGCTAGCTCGACAGGGGTCCTACGAGCAGTACTTC. Using reference TRBV7-4 and TRBJ2-7 for the parts outside the CDR3, the full variable domain is GAGVSQSPRYKVAKRGRDVALRCDSISGHVTLYWYRQTLGQGSEVLTYSQSDAQRDKSGRPSGRFSAERPERSVSTLKIQRTEQGDSAVYLCASSSLARQGSYEQYFGPGTRLTVT.

CDR3 sequence: CASSLQVLEPGQGISYEQYF. The CDR3 nucleotides are TGTGCCAGCAGCTTACAGGTATTAGAACCGGGACAGGGGATTTCCTACGAGCAGTACTTC. The J gene is TRBJ2-7, the V gene TRBV11-2; TRBD1 aligns across 10 bases. The V gene's germline CDR1 is SGHAT and CDR2 FQNNGV. CDR3 length equals 20 residues. Trimming cost V 2 bases and J 1 base; bases outside gene matches: 17. Complete variable domain (other parts from reference TRBV11-2 and TRBJ2-7): EAGVAQSPRYKIIEKRQSVAFWCNPISGHATLYWYQQILGQGPKLLIQFQNNGVVDDSQLPKDRFSAERLKGVDSTLKIQPAKLEDSAVYLCASSLQVLEPGQGISYEQYFGPGTRLTVT.

In its sample, this clonotype was seen a few times. V and J are TRBV27 and TRBJ2-1; TRBD2 agrees at 10 bases. CDR3 length: 13 amino acids. V gave up 6 bases and J gave up 9 bases; unmatched junction bases: 5. Germline V gene data show CDR1 as MNHEY and CDR2 as SMNVEV (reference sequence). CDR3 nucleotide sequence: TGTGCCAGCAGAAAGCGGGGGGGCTCTGAGCAGTTCTTC. Translation gives CASRKRGGSEQFF.

The CDR3 DNA reads as TGTGCCAGTAGTATAGGGTATGGCTACACCTTC. It translates to CASSIGYGYTF. The V gene is TRBV19, the J gene TRBJ1-2, with no clear D. V gave up 1 base and J gave up 5 bases, with 2 bases separating them. CDR3 length: 11 amino acids. CDR1 and CDR2 (germline): LNHDA, SQIVND (reference sequence). The full variable domain, its missing parts supplied by reference TRBV19 and TRBJ1-2, is DGGITQSPKYLFRKEGQNVTLSCEQNLNHDAMYWYRQDPGQGLRLIYYSQIVNDFQKGDIAEGYSVSREKKESFPLTVTSAQKNPTAFYLCASSIGYGYTFGSGTRLTVV.

The V call is TRBV3-1, the J call TRBJ1-1, with D unclear. The CDR3 runs 14 residues. Germline assignment: CDR1 LGHDT and CDR2 YNNKEL (reference sequence). Trimming took off 0 bases at V and 1 base at J, with 6 bases between the two ends. This CDR3 reads CASSQDFKNTEAFF. CDR3 coding DNA: TGTGCCAGCAGCCAAGATTTCAAGAACACTGAAGCTTTCTTT.

The table lists this clonotype with a few counts. The gene calls are TRBV4-1 and TRBJ2-1; D perhaps matches TRBD2 (6 bases). The CDR3 runs to 12 residues. V was trimmed by 6 bases and J by 7 bases, leaving 10 bases between them. Germline lookup yields CDR1 MGHRA and CDR2 YSYEKL. The CDR3 sequence is CASSHAGNEQFF. The CDR3 nucleotides read TGCGCCAGCAGTCATGCGGGGAATGAGCAGTTCTTC.

This clonotype has ten or more counts. The DNA of the CDR3 is TGTGCCAGCAGCCCGGGTCTGGAGACCCAGTACTTC. This gives the protein CASSPGLETQYF. The chain uses TRBV7-8 and TRBJ2-5; unclear D gene. Trimming shortened V by 5 bases and J by 5 bases, and 9 bases separated the two germline ends. This CDR3 is 12 amino acids long. CDR1 and CDR2 (germline): SGHVS, FQNEAQ.